The 11 T cell receptor beta chains below were found in one sample sequenced in a study of T cells in Graves' hyperthyroidism and ophthalmopathy. What was amplified from RNA transcripts were TCR beta CDR3 regions. The HTBI set primed first-round TCR CDR3 RT-PCR. TCRdb processed the multiplex PCR reads anew with MiXCR; each CDR3 protein has one entry. The sample carries around 620,000 distinct CDR3 sequences, around 15% recorded once. The sample comprised blood. All receptors come from a woman aged 25 to 39 with Graves' hyperthyroidism.

This clonotype showed up many times. The chain joins TRBV28 to TRBJ2-7; TRBD1 matches 7 bases. This CDR3 region has 13 residues. The V segment lost 7 bases and the J segment 11 bases; nucleotides outside the gene matches: 14. Germline loops: CDR1 MDHEN, CDR2 SYDVKM. CDR3 DNA: TGTGCCAGCAACCGTTCGACAGGGAAATTCAAGTACTTC. Translating gives CASNRSTGKFKYF.

There are many counts of this clonotype. The rearrangement joins TRBV2 to TRBJ2-7; the D gene is possibly TRBD2 (5 bases). CDR3 size: 14 residues. Trimming removed 6 bases at V and 0 bases at J, with 12 bases between. Germline CDR1 SNHLY, CDR2 FYNNEI. CDR3 nucleotide sequence: TGTGCCAGCAGCTCCAGGAGGAGCTCCTACGAGCAGTACTTC. Amino acid sequence: CASSSRRSSYEQYF. Full variable domain (missing parts from reference TRBV2 and TRBJ2-7): EPEVTQTPSHQVTQMGQEVILRCVPISNHLYFYWYRQILGQKVEFLVSFYNNEISEKSEIFDDQFSVERPDGSNFTLKIRSTKLEDSAMYFCASSSRRSSYEQYFGPGTRLTVT.

J is TRBJ2-5 and V is TRBV20-1, with D perhaps being TRBD1 or TRBD2 (5 bases each). The germline gives CDR1 DFQATT, CDR2 SNEGSKA (reference sequence). This CDR3 has 19 residues. V was trimmed by 1 base and J by 5 bases, leaving 29 bases between them. CDR3 coding DNA: TGCAGTGCTAGAGTTCTCGGGTCCGGGGCAGCCCAGAGTCGCGAGACCCAGTACTTC. This codes for CSARVLGSGAAQSRETQYF.

V usage is TRBV20-1 and J usage is TRBJ2-7; a weak D match, TRBD2 (6 bases). The CDR3 extends over 12 amino acids. Per the germline V gene, CDR1 is DFQATT and CDR2 is SNEGSKA (reference sequence). V shed 8 bases and J shed 5 bases, with 16 bases lying between them. CDR3 loop: CSPQTSYHEQYF. The CDR3 nucleotides read TGCAGTCCCCAGACTAGTTACCACGAGCAGTACTTC.

The genes are TRBV30 and TRBJ2-1; the match to TRBD2 covers 10 bases. The germline gives CDR1 GTSNPN, CDR2 SVGIG (reference sequence). V lost 0 bases, J lost 1 base, and 9 bases stayed unmatched. The length of the CDR3 is 18 residues. CDR3 sequence: CAWSVLFASGSSYNEQFF. The CDR3 bases are TGTGCCTGGAGTGTACTGTTCGCTAGCGGGAGTTCCTACAATGAGCAGTTCTTC.

This clonotype came up a few times. CDR3 amino acids: CAGDRGNYGYTF. The CDR3 coding sequence is TGTGCCGGCGACAGGGGTAACTATGGCTACACCTTC. The chain combines TRBV2 with TRBJ1-2, with 8 bases identical to TRBD1. The CDR3 contains 12 residues. Germline CDR1 and CDR2: SNHLY and FYNNEI. Trimming took 11 bases from V and 1 from J; bases not matched to a gene: 3. Supplemented by reference TRBV2 and TRBJ1-2, the full variable domain reads EPEVTQTPSHQVTQMGQEVILRCVPISNHLYFYWYRQILGQKVEFLVSFYNNEISEKSEIFDDQFSVERPDGSNFTLKIRSTKLEDSAMYFCAGDRGNYGYTFGSGTRLTVV.

This clonotype was counted ten times or more. CDR3 loop: CASSLGGKNTDTQYF. The CDR3 coding sequence is TGCGCCAGCAGCTTGGGCGGGAAAAACACAGATACGCAGTATTTT. The genes are TRBV5-1 and TRBJ2-3; possibly TRBD2 for D (6 bases). This CDR3 is 15 amino acids long. CDR1 SGHRS and CDR2 YFSETQ come from the germline V gene. V lost 0 bases and J lost 2, with 10 bases in between. The whole variable domain, remainder taken from reference TRBV5-1 and TRBJ2-3, is KAGVTQTPRYLIKTRGQQVTLSCSPISGHRSVSWYQQTPGQGLQFLFEYFSETQRNKGNFPGRFSGRQFSNSRSEMNVSTLELGDSALYLCASSLGGKNTDTQYFGPGTRLTVL.

This clonotype was seen only a few times. The gene calls are TRBV6-2 or TRBV6-3 and TRBJ1-2, with 9 bases aligning to TRBD1. CDR3 length equals 14 residues. Looked up from germline, CDR1 is MNHEY and CDR2 is SVGEGT. V was pared by 5 bases and J by 4 bases, with 5 bases of the junction left unmatched. The CDR3 DNA is TGTGCCAGCAGTCATCCGGGACAGGGCTATGGCTACACCTTC. This encodes CASSHPGQGYGYTF.

This clonotype has at least ten counts. In nucleotides, the CDR3 is TGCAGTGCTAGACCCCTTAGCGGGAGGGCCATCTATGAGCAGTTCTTC. Residues: CSARPLSGRAIYEQFF. The gene calls are TRBV20-1 and TRBJ2-1; TRBD2 aligns across 11 bases. CDR3 size: 16 residues. Trimming took 2 bases from V and 8 from J; bases not matched to a gene: 11. Germline values: CDR1 DFQATT, CDR2 SNEGSKA (reference sequence).

The table lists this clonotype with many counts. The chain joins TRBV27 to TRBJ2-1, with 10 bases lining up with TRBD2. V lost 3 bases to trimming and J lost 10 bases; unmatched junction nucleotides: 3. This CDR3 has 13 amino acids. Germline V gene sequence: CDR1 MNHEY, CDR2 SMNVEV (reference sequence). CDR3 loop: CASSFGTSAEQFF. The DNA of the CDR3 is TGTGCCAGCAGTTTTGGGACTAGCGCGGAGCAGTTCTTC.

This clonotype showed up just a few times. The chain is built from TRBV20-1 and TRBJ2-3, with 9 bases that match TRBD2. The CDR3 has 15 residues. V shed 0 bases and J 4 bases; nucleotides not matched to a gene: 5. In germline, CDR1 is DFQATT, CDR2 SNEGSKA (reference sequence). Here the CDR3 reads CSARDLAGLADTQYF. CDR3 nucleotides: TGCAGTGCTAGAGACCTAGCGGGACTCGCAGATACGCAGTATTTT.